The 16 T cell receptor beta chains presented below share a single source sample, sequenced in a study of radiation and T cells in renal cell carcinoma. Profiling relied on immunoSEQ multiplex PCR, and the TCRdb table lists in-frame clones only, not all of them. The table includes approximately 140,000 clones, around four fifths detected once. As for time point: baseline pretreatment blood. Sample treatment: 15 Gy SBRT to primary tumor, nephrectomy 4 weeks later. Specimen: blood, collected from a patient whose treatment included radiotherapy and nephrectomy. Every receptor here comes from a woman in her 50s with renal cell carcinoma.

There are a few counts of this clone. J is TRBJ1-4 and V is TRBV9, with 9 nucleotides matching TRBD1. Losses at the gene ends were 0 bases for V and 8 bases for J; bases not matched to a gene: 5. Germline values: CDR1 SGDLS, CDR2 YYNGEE. The CDR3 sequence is 15 residues long. The CDR3 here is CASSVGGTGNEKLFF. CDR3 coding DNA: TGTGCCAGCAGCGTAGGAGGGACAGGGAACGAAAAACTGTTTTTT. The variable domain in full, with the rest retrieved from reference TRBV9 and TRBJ1-4, is DSGVTQTPKHLITATGQRVTLRCSPRSGDLSVYWYQQSLDQGLQFLIQYYNGEERAKGNILERFSAQQFPDLHSELNLSSLELGDSALYFCASSVGGTGNEKLFFGSGTQLSVL.

This clone was recorded only once. The sample has other DNA sequences that encode this CDR3 too. The chain has TRBV6-5 and TRBJ2-1; 8 nucleotides align to TRBD2. The CDR3 has 15 residues. From germline, CDR1 is MNHEY and CDR2 SVGAGI. V was clipped by 2 bases and J by 3 bases; unmatched bases: 3. CDR3 residues: CASSYSAGGYNEQFF. As DNA, the CDR3 is TGTGCCAGCAGTTACAGCGCGGGAGGCTACAATGAGCAGTTCTTC.

A word on this clone: Germline is not matched at one junction end, which may reflect a read error. The chain uses TRBV30 and TRBJ1-1; TRBD1 might be the D (6 bases). Germline V gene sequence: CDR1 GTSNPN, CDR2 SVGIG (reference sequence). The CDR3 runs to 15 residues. The CDR3 region is CAGRTAITMNTEAFF. The CDR3 DNA reads TGTGCCGGGAGGACAGCTATCACCATGAACACTGAAGCTTTCTTT. The full variable domain, rest sourced from reference TRBV30 and TRBJ1-1, is SQTIHQWPATLVQPVGSPLSLECTVEGTSNPNLYWYRQAAGRGLQLLFYSVGIGQISSEVPQNLSASRPQDRQFILSSKKLLLSDSGFYLCAGRTAITMNTEAFFGQGTRLTVV.

The rearrangement uses TRBV2 and TRBJ2-3, with D hard to call. The V end lost 1 base, the J end lost 6 bases, and 5 bases lay between the germline ends. This CDR3 has 12 residues. Looked up from germline, CDR1 is SNHLY and CDR2 is FYNNEI. In DNA, the CDR3 is TGTGCCAGCAGTGAAGACCGGGATACGCAGTATTTT. Translation gives CASSEDRDTQYF.

Only a few counts were recorded for this clone. V and J are TRBV6-8 and TRBJ1-5; D not certain. The CDR3 spans 11 residues. The V end was cut by 5 bases, the J end by 9 bases, with 8 bases between. Germline CDR1 and CDR2: MNHGY and SAAAGT. CDR3 nucleotides: TGTGCCAGCAGTCCATCTAGGCCCCAGCATTTT. It translates to CASSPSRPQHF.

V usage is TRBV9 and J usage is TRBJ2-3, with TRBD1 matching 7 bases. V gave up 0 bases and J gave up 3 bases; unmatched junction bases: 4. The CDR3 spans 15 residues. The germline V gene has CDR1 SGDLS and CDR2 YYNGEE. The CDR3 spells CASSVVVRGTDTQYF. The CDR3, as DNA: TGTGCCAGCAGCGTAGTGGTCAGGGGGACAGATACGCAGTATTTT.

The J gene is TRBJ2-5, the V gene TRBV6-1; D call uncertain. CDR1 MNHNS and CDR2 SASEGT come from the germline V gene. Between the trimmed V and J ends, which lost 3 bases and 5 bases, there was a span of 4 bases. The CDR3 spans 11 residues. The CDR3 sequence is CASSDAETQYF. The CDR3 DNA sequence: TGTGCCAGCAGTGATGCGGAGACCCAGTACTTC.

This chain links TRBV6-5 with TRBJ1-3; D unresolved. V was shortened by 10 bases and J by 2 bases, with 9 bases between the two germline ends. Germline V gene sequence: CDR1 MNHEY, CDR2 SVGAGI. This CDR3 has 12 amino acids. The CDR3 DNA reads as TGTGCCACGATGAGCACTGGAAACACCATATATTTT. This translates into CATMSTGNTIYF.

This clone was observed a single time. V gene TRBV7-2 combines with J gene TRBJ2-2; 8 bases align to TRBD1. Per germline, CDR1 SGHTA and CDR2 FQGNSA. This CDR3 comprises 16 residues. The junction had 8 bases not matched to a gene; V was cut back by 5 bases and J by 3 bases. As DNA, the CDR3 is TGTGCCAGCAGCCTCCTCAGGGGGCGCGACACCGGGGAGCTGTTTTTT. Its protein product is CASSLLRGRDTGELFF.

The genes are TRBV30 and TRBJ1-5, with no clear D. From germline, CDR1 is GTSNPN and CDR2 SVGIG (reference sequence). Trimming cost V 2 bases and J 2 bases, with 7 bases left between them. There are 13 residues in the CDR3. Here the CDR3 reads CAWSRWGNQPQHF. Here the CDR3 DNA reads TGTGCCTGGAGTAGGTGGGGCAATCAGCCCCAGCATTTT.

In this sample, this clone turned up once. The chain joins TRBV7-3 to TRBJ2-7; 11 bases are shared with TRBD2. J gave up 3 bases and V 5 bases, and 3 bases lay outside the gene matches. This CDR3 contains 14 residues. The germline gives CDR1 SGHTA, CDR2 FQGTGA. As DNA, the CDR3 is TGTGCCAGCAGCCTAGCGGGAGGCGGCTACGAGCAGTACTTC. Its protein is CASSLAGGGYEQYF.

This chain uses TRBV7-9 with TRBJ1-3; unclear D gene. Germline V gene lookup returns CDR1 SEHNR and CDR2 FQNEAQ (reference sequence). This CDR3 has 14 residues. V lost 6 bases and J 4 bases, leaving 13 bases between the germline ends. The CDR3 DNA is TGTGCCAGCAGGGTCGGACCCGGAGGAAACACCATATATTTT. Its translation: CASRVGPGGNTIYF.

The chain carries TRBV4-1 and TRBJ2-2, with D unclear. The germline V gene has CDR1 MGHRA and CDR2 YSYEKL. There are 16 residues in the CDR3. The V end was cut by 0 bases, the J end by 3 bases, with 11 bases between. CDR3 in DNA: TGCGCCAGCAGCCAAGATAGCAGGTGGGACACCGGGGAGCTGTTTTTT. This translates into CASSQDSRWDTGELFF.

J is TRBJ2-3 and V is TRBV5-4; TRBD1 matches at 8 bases. With 5 bases clipped from V and 6 bases from J, the junction kept 5 bases outside the gene matches. Germline values: CDR1 SGHNT, CDR2 YYREEE (reference sequence). The CDR3 spans 13 residues. The chain's CDR3 is CASSLTGDDTQYF. In nucleotides, the CDR3 is TGTGCCAGCAGTCTGACAGGGGACGATACGCAGTATTTT.

The chain recombines TRBV19 with TRBJ2-5, with D unresolved. V gave up 3 bases and J gave up 2 bases, with 7 bases separating them. CDR1 and CDR2 (germline): LNHDA, SQIVND (reference sequence). The CDR3 loop spans 13 amino acids. The CDR3 DNA follows: TGTGCCAGTAGTATTGGCGAGCAAGAGACCCAGTACTTC. Translating gives CASSIGEQETQYF.

The rearrangement joins TRBV5-4 to TRBJ1-1; D possibly corresponds to TRBD1 (6 bases). Germline V gene sequence: CDR1 SGHNT, CDR2 YYREEE (reference sequence). The CDR3 totals 14 residues. V shed 5 bases and J shed 1 base, with 12 bases lying between them. The CDR3 here is CASSWGRRNTEAFF. CDR3 sequence (DNA): TGTGCCAGCAGTTGGGGGCGGCGGAACACTGAAGCTTTCTTT.